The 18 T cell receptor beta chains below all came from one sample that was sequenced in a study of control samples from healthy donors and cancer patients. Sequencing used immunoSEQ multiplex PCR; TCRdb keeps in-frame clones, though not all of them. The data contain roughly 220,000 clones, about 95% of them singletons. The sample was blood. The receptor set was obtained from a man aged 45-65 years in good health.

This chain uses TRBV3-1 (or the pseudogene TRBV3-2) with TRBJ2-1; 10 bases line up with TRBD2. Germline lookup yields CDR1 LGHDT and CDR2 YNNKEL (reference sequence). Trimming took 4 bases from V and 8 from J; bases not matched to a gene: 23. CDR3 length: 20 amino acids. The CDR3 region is CASSRGRGTSGTGMFHEQFF. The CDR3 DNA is TGTGCCAGCAGCCGGGGAAGGGGAACTAGCGGGACTGGTATGTTCCATGAGCAGTTCTTC.

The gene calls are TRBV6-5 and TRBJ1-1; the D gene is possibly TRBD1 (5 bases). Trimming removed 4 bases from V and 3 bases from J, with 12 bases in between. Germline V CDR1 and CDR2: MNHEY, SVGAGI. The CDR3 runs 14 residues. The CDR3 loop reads CASSFRVWDTEAFF. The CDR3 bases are TGTGCCAGCAGTTTCAGGGTATGGGACACTGAAGCTTTCTTT.

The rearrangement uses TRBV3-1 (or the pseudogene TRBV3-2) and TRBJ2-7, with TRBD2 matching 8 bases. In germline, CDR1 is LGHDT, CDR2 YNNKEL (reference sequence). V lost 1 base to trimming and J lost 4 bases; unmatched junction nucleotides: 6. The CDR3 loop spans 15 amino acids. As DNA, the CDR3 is TGTGCCAGCAGCCAAGGTAATAGCGGGGCATACGAGCAGTACTTC. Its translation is CASSQGNSGAYEQYF.

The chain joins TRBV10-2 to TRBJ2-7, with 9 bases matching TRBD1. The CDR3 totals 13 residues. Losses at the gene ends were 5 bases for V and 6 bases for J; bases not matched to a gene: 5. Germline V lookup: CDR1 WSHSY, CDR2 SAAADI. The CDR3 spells CASSKGQGVEQYF. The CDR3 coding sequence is TGCGCCAGCAGTAAGGGACAGGGAGTCGAGCAGTACTTC.

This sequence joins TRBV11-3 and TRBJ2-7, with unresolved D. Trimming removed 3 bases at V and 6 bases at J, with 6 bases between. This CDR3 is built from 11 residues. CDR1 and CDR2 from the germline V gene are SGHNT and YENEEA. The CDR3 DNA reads TGTGCCAGCAGCTTGGGTCGCGAGCAGTACTTC. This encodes CASSLGREQYF.

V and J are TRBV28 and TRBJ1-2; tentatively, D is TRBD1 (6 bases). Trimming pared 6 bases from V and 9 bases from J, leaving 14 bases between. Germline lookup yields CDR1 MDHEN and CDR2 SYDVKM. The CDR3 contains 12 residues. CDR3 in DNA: TGTGCCAGCAGCTTACCACAGGGTCGCTACACCTTC. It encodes CASSLPQGRYTF.

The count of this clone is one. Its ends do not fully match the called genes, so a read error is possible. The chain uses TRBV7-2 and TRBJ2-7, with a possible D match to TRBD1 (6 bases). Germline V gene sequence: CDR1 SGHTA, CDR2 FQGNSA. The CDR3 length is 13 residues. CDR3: CASSLLTRQAPFF. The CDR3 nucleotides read TGTGCCAGCAGCTTATTGACCAGACAGGCCCCCTTCTTC.

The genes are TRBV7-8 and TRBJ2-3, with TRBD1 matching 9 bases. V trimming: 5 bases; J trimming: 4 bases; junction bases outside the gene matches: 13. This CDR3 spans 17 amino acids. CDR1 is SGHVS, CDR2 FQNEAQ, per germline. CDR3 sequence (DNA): TGTGCCAGCAGCCCTAAAGGGGGACAGGGATCGGCAGATACGCAGTATTTT. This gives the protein CASSPKGGQGSADTQYF.

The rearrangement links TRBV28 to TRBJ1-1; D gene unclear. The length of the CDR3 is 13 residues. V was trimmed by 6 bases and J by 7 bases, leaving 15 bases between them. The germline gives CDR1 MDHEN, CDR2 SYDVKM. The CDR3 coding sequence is TGTGCCAGCAGCCTCAGGAAGACCGGTGAAGCTTTCTTT. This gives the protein CASSLRKTGEAFF.

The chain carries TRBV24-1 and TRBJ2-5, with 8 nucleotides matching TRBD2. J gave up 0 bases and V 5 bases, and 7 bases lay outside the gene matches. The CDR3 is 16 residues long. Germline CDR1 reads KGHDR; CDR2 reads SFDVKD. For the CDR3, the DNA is TGTGCCACCAGTGCCGGGGGGGGCCGTTACCAAGAGACCCAGTACTTC. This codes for CATSAGGGRYQETQYF.

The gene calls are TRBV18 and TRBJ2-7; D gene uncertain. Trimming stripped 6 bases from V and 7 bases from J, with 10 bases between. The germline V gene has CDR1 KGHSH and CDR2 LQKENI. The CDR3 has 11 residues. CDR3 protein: CASSLAGEQYF. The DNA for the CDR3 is TGTGCCAGCTCTTTAGCTGGAGAGCAGTACTTC.

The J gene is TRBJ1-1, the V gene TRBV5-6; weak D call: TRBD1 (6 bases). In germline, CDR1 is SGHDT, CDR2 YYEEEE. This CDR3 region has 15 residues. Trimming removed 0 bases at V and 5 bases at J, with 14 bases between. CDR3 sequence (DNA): TGTGCCAGCAGCTTGGAGGGCAGGGGAAGAACTGAAGCTTTCTTT. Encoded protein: CASSLEGRGRTEAFF.

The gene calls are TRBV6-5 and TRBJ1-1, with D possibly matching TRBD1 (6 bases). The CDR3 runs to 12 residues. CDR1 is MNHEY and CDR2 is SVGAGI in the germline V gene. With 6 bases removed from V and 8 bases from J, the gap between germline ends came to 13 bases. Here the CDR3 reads CASRRSQGEAFF. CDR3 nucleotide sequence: TGTGCCAGCAGGAGGTCACAGGGCGAAGCTTTCTTT.

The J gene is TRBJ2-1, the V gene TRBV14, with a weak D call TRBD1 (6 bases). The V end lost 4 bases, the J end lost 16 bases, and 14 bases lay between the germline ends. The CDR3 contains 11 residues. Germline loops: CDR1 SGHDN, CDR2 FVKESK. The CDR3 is CASSLGGQPFF. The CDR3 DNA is TGTGCCAGCAGCCTGGGCGGACAGCCCTTCTTC.

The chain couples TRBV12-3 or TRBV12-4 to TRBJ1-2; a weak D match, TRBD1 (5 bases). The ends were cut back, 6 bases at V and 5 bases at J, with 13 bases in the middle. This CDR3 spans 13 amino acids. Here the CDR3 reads CASRQGGGYGYTF. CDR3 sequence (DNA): TGTGCCAGCAGGCAGGGTGGAGGATATGGCTACACCTTC.

Here the CDR3 reads CASRPGTGAYEQYF. In DNA form, the CDR3 reads TGTGCCAGCAGGCCCGGGACGGGAGCCTACGAGCAGTACTTC. The rearrangement links TRBV27 to TRBJ2-7; the D gene is possibly TRBD2 (6 bases). The germline gives CDR1 MNHEY, CDR2 SMNVEV (reference sequence). The CDR3 contains 14 residues. The V end was cut by 6 bases, the J end by 2 bases, with 14 bases between.

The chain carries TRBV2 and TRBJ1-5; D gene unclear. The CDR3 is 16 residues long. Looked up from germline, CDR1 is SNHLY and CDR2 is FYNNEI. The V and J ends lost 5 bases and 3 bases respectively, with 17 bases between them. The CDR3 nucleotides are TGTGCCAGCAGTCCGAGTCTTCTTAAATCCAATCAGCCCCAGCATTTT. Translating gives CASSPSLLKSNQPQHF. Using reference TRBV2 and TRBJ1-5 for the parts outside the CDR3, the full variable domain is EPEVTQTPSHQVTQMGQEVILRCVPISNHLYFYWYRQILGQKVEFLVSFYNNEISEKSEIFDDQFSVERPDGSNFTLKIRSTKLEDSAMYFCASSPSLLKSNQPQHFGDGTRLSIL.

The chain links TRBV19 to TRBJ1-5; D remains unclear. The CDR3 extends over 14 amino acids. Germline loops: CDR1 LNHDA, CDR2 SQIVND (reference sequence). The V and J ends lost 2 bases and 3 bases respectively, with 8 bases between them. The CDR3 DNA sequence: TGTGCCAGTAGTATAAGGGCCGTCAATCAGCCCCAGCATTTT. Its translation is CASSIRAVNQPQHF.